What follows are 10 T cell receptor beta chains derived from one specimen sequenced in a study of response to subunit inactivated influenza vaccine. In TCRdb, the RT-PCR reads were re-called with MiXCR into one record per CDR3 protein. The profile shows about 520,000 distinct CDR3 sequences, about 7.2% of them singletons. This specimen consisted of PBMCs from blood, obtained around 25 months after vaccination. These receptors were obtained from a man between 50 and 69 years old who received an inactivated influenza vaccine.

There are a few counts of this clonotype. The rearrangement joins TRBV5-1 to TRBJ2-7, with 7 nucleotides matching TRBD1. With V trimmed by 4 bases and J by 5 bases, 9 bases remained unmatched. Looked up from germline, CDR1 is SGHRS and CDR2 is YFSETQ. The CDR3 consists of 14 residues. The CDR3 bases are TGCGCCAGCAGCCAGCGACAGGGATACCACGAGCAGTACTTC. Residues: CASSQRQGYHEQYF.

This sequence joins TRBV9 and TRBJ2-7, with D tentatively TRBD2 (6 bases). Trimming removed 4 bases from V and 5 bases from J, with 19 bases in between. Germline CDR1 reads SGDLS; CDR2 reads YYNGEE. The CDR3 consists of 15 residues. Here the CDR3 reads CASSPTGGRAHEQYF. The CDR3 coding sequence is TGTGCCAGCAGCCCTACCGGGGGACGGGCGCACGAGCAGTACTTC.

The sample holds a few counts of this clonotype. This chain connects TRBV20-1 to TRBJ2-7; 7 bases fit TRBD1. This CDR3 region has 13 residues. V dropped 3 bases and J dropped 1; count of bases not matched to a gene: 3. Germline V lookup: CDR1 DFQATT, CDR2 SNEGSKA (reference sequence). As DNA, the CDR3 is TGCAGTGCTAGGGTACAGGGGTCCTACGAGCAGTACTTC. Amino acid sequence: CSARVQGSYEQYF.

This clonotype came up many times. The chain has TRBV29-1 and TRBJ2-6; no clear D. Germline values: CDR1 SQVTM, CDR2 ANQGSEA. This CDR3 spans 14 amino acids. Trimming pared 6 bases from V and 0 bases from J, leaving 9 bases between. The CDR3 is CSVRQVSGANVLTF. The CDR3 DNA sequence: TGCAGCGTCCGACAAGTCTCTGGGGCCAACGTCCTGACTTTC.

This clonotype has at least ten counts. The V call is TRBV10-3, the J call TRBJ2-6, with 8 bases that match TRBD1. V lost 5 bases and J lost 2; bases outside the gene matches: 2. From germline, CDR1 is ENHRY and CDR2 SYGVKD. The CDR3 consists of 15 residues. The CDR3 coding sequence is TGTGCCATCAGTACGGACAGGGCTGGGGCCAACGTCCTGACTTTC. Translation: CAISTDRAGANVLTF.

This sequence joins TRBV20-1 and TRBJ2-3, with 16 bases that match TRBD2. V shed 6 bases and J 2 bases; nucleotides not matched to a gene: 8. Germline-derived CDR1 and CDR2 are DFQATT and SNEGSKA (reference sequence). The CDR3 contains 17 residues. The CDR3 DNA sequence: TGCAGTGCCACACCGGGACTAGCGGGAGGGTTCACAGATACGCAGTATTTT. This encodes CSATPGLAGGFTDTQYF.

This clonotype occurred many times. V usage is TRBV12-3 or TRBV12-4 and J usage is TRBJ2-1; 9 bases are a match to TRBD1. CDR3 length: 16 amino acids. The trim removed 7 bases at V and 2 bases at J, leaving 9 bases unmatched. CDR3 amino acids: CASKVSGTGPYNEQFF. The CDR3 DNA sequence: TGTGCCAGCAAAGTATCCGGGACAGGGCCCTACAATGAGCAGTTCTTC.

J is TRBJ1-5 and V is TRBV10-3, with D possibly being TRBD1 (5 bases). Germline loops: CDR1 ENHRY, CDR2 SYGVKD. The ends were cut back, 8 bases at V and 1 base at J, with 6 bases in the middle. The CDR3 length is 12 residues. The CDR3 coding sequence is TGTGCCATCGGGGGAAGCAATCAGCCCCAGCATTTT. It encodes CAIGGSNQPQHF.

The chain couples TRBV2 to TRBJ2-7, with D perhaps being TRBD1 or TRBD2 (5 bases each). The length of the CDR3 is 18 residues. Germline CDR1 is SNHLY and CDR2 is FYNNEI. Trimming pared 1 base from V and 4 bases from J, leaving 23 bases between. For the CDR3, the DNA is TGTGCCAGCAGTGAAGTCTTGGTACGGGGACGCCAAGATTACGAGCAGTACTTC. This gives the protein CASSEVLVRGRQDYEQYF.

The rearrangement joins TRBV4-1 to TRBJ1-2; D gene unclear. Per the germline V gene, CDR1 is MGHRA and CDR2 is YSYEKL. Trimming took off 0 bases at V and 4 bases at J, with 12 bases between the two ends. CDR3 size: 15 residues. The DNA for the CDR3 is TGCGCCAGCAGCCAAGATCTGGTTGGGAGCTATGGCTACACCTTC. Translation: CASSQDLVGSYGYTF.